This TCR beta chain appears in the sequencing data of a study of T-cell memory formation after mild COVID-19. Study outcomes and limitations: Most CD4+ clones that shrank were in CM and EM, while CD8+ ones turned up in EMRA.

There are a few counts of this clonotype. What it recognizes is unknown. Constant-segment primers served in 5'RACE that generated TCR alpha and TCR beta cDNA libraries bearing sample barcodes and UMIs. MiXCR was run by TCRdb on the 5' RACE reads, yielding one entry per CDR3 protein. The data hold a few hundred thousand distinct CDR3 sequences, with approximately 19% observed a single time. Per the germline V gene, CDR1 is SGHVS and CDR2 is FQNEAQ. This CDR3 is built from 14 residues. V lost 5 bases, J lost 2 bases, and 4 bases stayed unmatched. The chain recombines TRBV7-8 with TRBJ2-5; 8 bases line up with TRBD1. Material: PBMCs or a T cell subset sorted from them (not recorded which). This receptor was obtained from a man younger than 35 who had mild COVID-19 (a few samples of this study predate the infection). Cell type and time point are not known. This CDR3 is CASSRRTGQETQYF. The CDR3, as DNA: TGTGCCAGCAGCCGGCGGACAGGGCAAGAGACCCAGTACTTC.